These T cell receptor beta chains were read from a single sample in a study of radiotherapy plus CTLA-4 blockade in lung cancer. The repertoire was sequenced with immunoSEQ multiplex PCR; TCRdb's copy has only in-frame clones and lacks some. The sample records about 49,000 clones, more than 75% being singletons. The sequences come from peripheral blood, collected from a patient treated with radiotherapy plus ipilimumab. The receptors originated from a human donor with non-small cell lung cancer whose response to radiotherapy plus ipilimumab could not be evaluated. Each CDR3 is given with its conserved first and last residue. A D gene is named only where the DNA matches it firmly. Clone size is stated in some rows and not others, as once, few, many or a class when expanded.

d_gene	v_gene	j_gene	abundance	CDR3nt	CDR3aa
NA	TRBV15	TRBJ2-3	NA	TGTGCCACCAGCAAATACAGGACCACAGATACGCAGTATTTT	CATSKYRTTDTQYF
NA	TRBV15	TRBJ1-4	once	TGTGCCACCAGCAGCCTAGAGACTGCCCCCTTCGGGGAAAAACTGTTTTTT	CATSSLETAPFGEKLFF
TRBD1	TRBV19	TRBJ1-1	NA	TGTGCCAGTAGTATAGACAGGGGGACCACTGAAGCTTTCTTT	CASSIDRGTTEAFF
TRBD2	TRBV6-6	TRBJ2-7	NA	TGTGCCAGCAGTTTAGCGGGAGGACCCTACGAGCAGTACTTC	CASSLAGGPYEQYF
TRBD1	TRBV2	TRBJ1-2	NA	TGTGCCAGCAGGGAGGGACAGGGGGTGAGCTATGGCTACACCTTC	CASREGQGVSYGYTF
NA	TRBV29-1	TRBJ2-5	NA	TGCAGCGTTGTCATAGGGGGAGAGACCCAGTACTTC	CSVVIGGETQYF
NA	TRBV5-1	TRBJ2-3	NA	TGCGCCAGCAGCTTGAGCGGCACAGATACGCAGTATTTT	CASSLSGTDTQYF
NA	TRBV15	TRBJ1-2	NA	TGTGCCACCACCCCGGGGGGGGAATTCTATGGCTACACCTTC	CATTPGGEFYGYTF
NA	TRBV18	TRBJ1-4	NA	TGTGCCAGCTCACCACCGGCAGCAACTAATGAAAAACTGTTTTTT	CASSPPAATNEKLFF
TRBD1	TRBV28	TRBJ1-2	medium-sized	TGTGCCAGCAGACTGGACAGGGGACAGGGGGGCTACACCTTC	CASRLDRGQGGYTF
TRBD1	TRBV28	TRBJ2-7	NA	TGTGCCAGCAATAATCGACAGGGCTTTTACGAGCAGTACTTC	CASNNRQGFYEQYF
TRBD1	TRBV4-1	TRBJ2-7	once	TGCGCCAGCAGCCAAGATCGAGACAGGGGGTTGCAAGAGCAGTACTTC	CASSQDRDRGLQEQYF
TRBD2	TRBV7-2	TRBJ2-1	NA	TGTGCCAGCAGCCCCAACCTAGCGGGAGGGAGGTTCTTC	CASSPNLAGGRFF
NA	TRBV7-2	TRBJ2-5	NA	TGTGCCAGCAGCTTATCAAACAGGGTGTACCAAGAGACCCAGTACTTC	CASSLSNRVYQETQYF
TRBD1	TRBV6-6	TRBJ2-7	NA	TGTGCCAGCACAAGCCGACAGGGGTTCGAGCAGTACTTC	CASTSRQGFEQYF
NA	TRBV16	TRBJ1-5	once	TGTGCCAGCAGCCAGGGAGAGAATCAGCCCCAGCATTTT	CASSQGENQPQHF
TRBD1	TRBV7-2	TRBJ2-7	NA	TGTGCCAGCAGCCCGAGAGCCGGGACAGATTCCTACGAGCAGTACTTC	CASSPRAGTDSYEQYF
NA	TRBV27	TRBJ1-1	NA	TGTGCCAGCAGCCCCGGCAGGATAAACACTGAAGCTTTCTTT	CASSPGRINTEAFF
NA	TRBV28	TRBJ2-7	NA	TGTGCCAGCAGTTTCCGCGAGCAGTACTTC	CASSFREQYF
NA	TRBV28	TRBJ1-5	few	TGTGCCAGCAGGAGGGGGGGTAGGAATGGTAGCAATCAGCCCCAGCATTTT	CASRRGGRNGSNQPQHF
TRBD1	TRBV18	TRBJ1-1	NA	TGTGCCAGCTCACCAGAGACAGGGGATTTTGAAGCTTTCTTT	CASSPETGDFEAFF
NA	TRBV7-3	TRBJ2-4	NA	TGTGCCAGCAGCTTAGATGGGAGTCGCAAAAACATTCAGTACTTC	CASSLDGSRKNIQYF
NA	TRBV6-1	TRBJ1-2	few	TGTGCCAGCAGCCTCCTTTCAGGGGACTATGGCTACACCTTC	CASSLLSGDYGYTF